A selection of T cell receptor beta chains follows, all from one sample in a study of regulatory T cells in long-lasting Graves disease. TCRdb used MiXCR to reprocess the multiplex PCR reads, holding one entry per CDR3 protein. This sample has around 250,000 distinct CDR3 sequences; 20% to 25% occur once, and the top ten carry about 14%. Material: peripheral blood mononuclear cells (PBMCs), obtained at new diagnosis, from a patient treated with antithyroid drugs. These receptors were taken from a female donor with Graves disease. The CDR3 runs from the conserved cysteine through the conserved F or W. The order of the fields is J gene, D gene, clone size, V gene, CDR3 DNA, CDR3 protein. D genes are given only for firm matches. Size tells how often a clone was seen (once, few, many) or the class of an expanded clone, and some rows leave it out.

TRBJ2-1	.	.	TRBV3-1	TGTGCCAGCAGCCAACCAGCTACAGCTAATGAGCAGTTCTTC	CASSQPATANEQFF
TRBJ2-3	.	many	TRBV4-2	TGTGCCAGCAGCCAAGATCAAGGGAGCACAGATACGCAGTATTTT	CASSQDQGSTDTQYF
TRBJ2-2	.	few	TRBV19	TGTGCCAGTAGTGGACGTTCCCCGGTCACCGGGGAGCTGTTTTTT	CASSGRSPVTGELFF
TRBJ1-1	.	.	TRBV7-9	TGTGCCAGCAGCTTATCAGGGGCTACTGAAGCTTTCTTT	CASSLSGATEAFF
TRBJ2-5	TRBD1	many	TRBV19	TGTGCCAGTAGTATTAACAGGGGTACCGCCTCAGGGAGCCAGTACTTC	CASSINRGTASGSQYF
TRBJ1-1	.	many	TRBV5-6	TGTGCCAGCAGGATGAAACGTGGGAACACTGAAGCTTTCTTT	CASRMKRGNTEAFF
TRBJ2-7	TRBD1	many	TRBV28	TGTGCCAGCACTCCGGGACAGGTCTCTCTCGAGCAGTACTTC	CASTPGQVSLEQYF
TRBJ2-4	TRBD1	.	TRBV19	TGTGCCAGTAGTCCGGGGACAGGGACTCGACTGGTGCTAGCCAAAAACATTCAGTACTTC	CASSPGTGTRLVLAKNIQYF
TRBJ1-2	.	many	TRBV2	TGTGCCAGCAGTGAGCGGGGCGGTAACTATGGCTACACCTTC	CASSERGGNYGYTF
TRBJ2-7	TRBD2	many	TRBV11-2	TGTGCCAGCAGCTCCGGGCGGGGGACCACCTACGAGCAGTACTTC	CASSSGRGTTYEQYF
TRBJ2-1	.	many	TRBV24-1	TGTGCCACCGGCGGTGGCCCCCAAGGGAATGAGCAGTTCTTC	CATGGGPQGNEQFF
TRBJ1-1	TRBD1	many	TRBV12-3/TRBV12-4	TGTGCCAGCAGTAAGACAGGGGCGAACACTGAAGCTTTCTTT	CASSKTGANTEAFF
TRBJ1-6	.	many	TRBV7-2	TGTGCCAGCAGCTTGCGGGGAAGTTCCTATAATTCACCCCTCCACTTT	CASSLRGSSYNSPLHF
TRBJ1-2	.	many	TRBV24-1	TGTGCCACCAGTGATTTTTCGGCAGGGAGGACCTATGGCTACACCTTC	CATSDFSAGRTYGYTF
TRBJ1-1	.	many	TRBV28	TGTGCCAGCAGTCTCCCCGACAGGCTATACACTGAAGCTTTCTTT	CASSLPDRLYTEAFF
TRBJ2-1	TRBD2	.	TRBV20-1	TGCAGTGCTAGGTGGGAGGGCGGGACTAGTCGTTCAAGGCAGTTCTTC	CSARWEGGTSRSRQFF
TRBJ1-5	TRBD1	.	TRBV18	TGTGCCAGCTCACCAACCGGGACAGAAAATCAGCCCCAGCATTTT	CASSPTGTENQPQHF
TRBJ2-5	TRBD2	.	TRBV2	TGTGCCAGCAGGACTGGACTAGCGGGACTTTATGAGACCCAGTACTTC	CASRTGLAGLYETQYF
TRBJ1-4	.	.	TRBV4-1	TGCGCCAGCAGCCAACCACGGGGGAAACTGTTTTTT	CASSQPRGKLFF
TRBJ2-7	.	many	TRBV12-3/TRBV12-4	TGTGCCAGCAGTCACTCGGGCGGGCGGCATACCTACGAGCAGTACTTC	CASSHSGGRHTYEQYF
TRBJ2-3	.	many	TRBV24-1	TGTGCCACCAGTGACACCAGGGCGTTTGACACAGATACGCAGTATTTT	CATSDTRAFDTDTQYF
TRBJ1-1	.	many	TRBV5-1	TGCGCCAGCAGCTTGGCCCGGACAGACATGAACACTGAAGCTTTCTTT	CASSLARTDMNTEAFF
TRBJ1-2	TRBD1	many	TRBV28	TGTGCCAGCAGAAATGGCGGGACAGGGGGCTATGGCTACACCTTC	CASRNGGTGGYGYTF
TRBJ2-1	.	many	TRBV11-3	TGTGCCAGCAGCTTAGCGGGCGGGACGGGAAATGTCAGGCAGTTCTTC	CASSLAGGTGNVRQFF
TRBJ2-1	TRBD2	few	TRBV6-1	TGTGCCAGCAGAGATAGCGGGAGGACGGCCGATGAGCAGTTCTTC	CASRDSGRTADEQFF
TRBJ1-1	.	few	TRBV10-3	TGTGCCAGCTTAAGGGCGATCGGCACTGAAGCTTTCTTT	CASLRAIGTEAFF
TRBJ2-3	TRBD2	many	TRBV20-1	TGCAGTGCCCCTCGGGTGGGGGGGGGTACAGATACGCAGTATTTT	CSAPRVGGGTDTQYF
TRBJ2-7	TRBD1	many	TRBV2	TGTGCCAGCAGTGATCTAGGGGACAGAAGCTACGAGCAGTACTTC	CASSDLGDRSYEQYF
TRBJ1-1	.	many	TRBV29-1	TGCAGCGTTGGGGCCTCGAACACTGAAGCTTTCTTT	CSVGASNTEAFF
TRBJ2-7	TRBD1	few	TRBV5-8	TGTGCCAGCAGCTTGCCTCGACAGGGAACCCCCTACGAGCAGTACTTC	CASSLPRQGTPYEQYF
TRBJ2-4	TRBD2	.	TRBV6-5	TGTGCCAGCAGTTCCGGCGGGACTAGCGGGAGGAACATTCAGTACTTC	CASSSGGTSGRNIQYF
TRBJ2-1	TRBD2	many	TRBV20-1	TGCAGTGCTCCTAGCGGGAGGGCCAATGAGCAGTTCTTC	CSAPSGRANEQFF
TRBJ1-4	TRBD1	many	TRBV2	TGTGCCAGCGTCTACAGGGGGCCTGAAAAACTGTTTTTT	CASVYRGPEKLFF
TRBJ1-5	.	many	TRBV6-1	TGTGCCAGCAGCTTCGCCGGGAATCAGCCCCAGCATTTT	CASSFAGNQPQHF
TRBJ2-2	TRBD1	many	TRBV20-1	TGCAGTGCCTTCGGACAGGGAAACACCGGGGAGCTGTTTTTT	CSAFGQGNTGELFF
TRBJ2-2	.	.	TRBV11-2	TGTGCCAGCAGCTTATGGGGGGGGCGCACGAACACCGGGGAGCTGTTTTTT	CASSLWGGRTNTGELFF
TRBJ1-4	.	many	TRBV12-3/TRBV12-4	TGTGCCAGCACAACCGCGGTAGGGCATATGAAGCAACTGTTTTTT	CASTTAVGHMKQLFF
TRBJ2-1	.	many	TRBV7-6	TGTGCCAGCAGCCCCGATCCAGGACAGTTTTACAATGAGCAGTTCTTC	CASSPDPGQFYNEQFF
TRBJ1-1	.	many	TRBV5-1	TGCGCCAGCAGCTCGGACAGTATGAACACTGAAGCTTTCTTT	CASSSDSMNTEAFF
TRBJ1-6	.	many	TRBV27	TGTGCCAGCAGTTTATGGGATAATTCACCCCTCCACTTT	CASSLWDNSPLHF
TRBJ1-1	TRBD1	many	TRBV12-3/TRBV12-4	TGTGCCAGCAGAAGGGACAGGACCATGAACACTGAAGCTTTCTTT	CASRRDRTMNTEAFF
TRBJ2-5	TRBD1	many	TRBV11-1	TGTGCCAGCAGCTTTGGGACAGGGGAGACCCAGTACTTC	CASSFGTGETQYF
TRBJ1-3	.	many	TRBV18	TGTGCCAGCTCATCTACTAAAACAGCAGGAAACACCATATATTTT	CASSSTKTAGNTIYF
TRBJ2-1	TRBD2	.	TRBV7-2	TGTGCCAGCAGCGGGGGACTAGCGGGAGGGGGGGAAGGACACAATGAGCAGTTCTTC	CASSGGLAGGGEGHNEQFF
TRBJ2-3	.	many	TRBV18	TGTGCCAGCTCGCGGACTGGCACAGATACGCAGTATTTT	CASSRTGTDTQYF
TRBJ2-1	TRBD2	many	TRBV7-7	TGTGCCAGCAGCTTATCCCCGGTGGTAGCGGGAGGGCCGGGGATATACAATGAGCAGTTCTTC	CASSLSPVVAGGPGIYNEQFF
TRBJ2-2	TRBD1	few	TRBV3-1	TGTGCCAGCAGCCCAGGGGGTCGTAGGGCCGGGGAGCTGTTTTTT	CASSPGGRRAGELFF
TRBJ1-1	.	many	TRBV6-2/TRBV6-3	TGTGCCAGCAGTAATCGACAGGTGAACACTGAAGCTTTCTTT	CASSNRQVNTEAFF
TRBJ2-1	TRBD2	many	TRBV7-2	TGTGCCAGCAGCTTAGCGGCTCTAGCGGGAGCTAATGAGCAGTTCTTC	CASSLAALAGANEQFF
TRBJ2-3	.	many	TRBV29-1	TGCAGCGTTGGTTGGGGAGCGAGAGATACGCAGTATTTT	CSVGWGARDTQYF
TRBJ2-6	.	.	TRBV10-3	TGTGCCATCAAGGACGGTACTGGGGCCAACGTCCTGACTTTC	CAIKDGTGANVLTF